One and the same sample provided the 17 T cell receptor beta chains below, sequenced in a study of vaccination effects on CD4 cells after COVID-19. Assay used: immunoSEQ multiplex PCR; TCRdb lists only in-frame clones, some missing. The sample shows 25,000 to 35,000 clones, 65% to 90% of them seen only once. These receptors have no known antigen. Under the ViraFEST assay, PBMC were stimulated with viral peptide pools so that antigen-specific CD4+ T cells expanded. Sequencing was performed afterwards. Cells that had been cultured for 10 days were the source of isolated CD4+ T cells. Participants each got two BNT162b2 or mRNA-1273 vaccine doses. This specimen consisted of CD4+ T cells from PBMCs cultured with SARS-CoV-2 spike peptides, obtained after COVID-19 vaccination. The receptors originated from a human donor who received a COVID-19 vaccine. Some clones in this sample may be carry-over from other donors' samples.

This chain joins TRBV30 and TRBJ1-1; D is unresolved. V gave up 4 bases and J gave up 1 base, with 7 bases separating them. Germline CDR1 is GTSNPN and CDR2 is SVGIG (reference sequence). The CDR3 sequence is 12 residues long. The CDR3 region has the DNA TGTGCCTGGAACTTCGGGAACACTGAAGCTTTCTTT. Translated: CAWNFGNTEAFF.

This chain connects TRBV15 to TRBJ2-3; D ambiguous. From germline, CDR1 is LNHNV and CDR2 YYDKDF (reference sequence). This CDR3 is built from 15 residues. V shed 1 base and J shed 2 bases, with 10 bases lying between them. The DNA for the CDR3 is TGTGCCACCAGCAGAGTCGGCGGCATCACAGATACGCAGTATTTT. Its protein is CATSRVGGITDTQYF.

The chain employs TRBV2 and TRBJ1-4; unclear D gene. Trimming shortened V by 6 bases and J by 8 bases, and 7 bases separated the two germline ends. In germline, CDR1 is SNHLY, CDR2 FYNNEI. The CDR3 covers 11 residues. CDR3 DNA: TGTGCCAGCAGCGGTAGGGAAAAACTGTTTTTT. Amino acid sequence: CASSGREKLFF.

This clone was detected only once. This chain connects TRBV18 to TRBJ2-1; 12 positions match TRBD2. In germline, CDR1 is KGHSH, CDR2 LQKENI. V dropped 4 bases and J dropped 8; count of bases not matched to a gene: 6. This CDR3 is built from 15 residues. Written as DNA, the CDR3 is TGTGCCAGCTCACGACTAGCGGGGGTGAGCGATGAGCAGTTCTTC. This codes for CASSRLAGVSDEQFF.

The chain has TRBV5-1 and TRBJ2-7; 9 bases line up with TRBD1. The germline gives CDR1 SGHRS, CDR2 YFSETQ. The CDR3 sequence is 16 residues long. The V segment lost 4 bases and the J segment 1 base; nucleotides outside the gene matches: 9. The CDR3, as DNA: TGCGCCAGCAGCCCGGGACAGGGCGTAGAATCCTACGAGCAGTACGTC. Its translation: CASSPGQGVESYEQYV.

The chain is built from TRBV27 and TRBJ2-5; D is possibly TRBD2 (7 bases). From germline, CDR1 is MNHEY and CDR2 SMNVEV (reference sequence). The V gene lost 6 bases and the J gene lost 2 bases, with 16 bases spanning the gap. The CDR3 spans 15 residues. CDR3 coding DNA: TGTGCCAGCAGGAGAGGGGGGGGAAAACAAGAGACCCAGTACTTC. Its translation is CASRRGGGKQETQYF.

The chain couples TRBV24-1 to TRBJ2-2; TRBD1 matches at 7 bases. With 4 bases clipped from V and 4 bases from J, the junction kept 14 bases outside the gene matches. In germline, CDR1 is KGHDR, CDR2 SFDVKD. CDR3 length: 18 amino acids. In nucleotides, the CDR3 is TGTGCCACCAGTGAAAACCGACCGGGACAGTGGATCACCGGGGAGCTGTTTTTT. Protein: CATSENRPGQWITGELFF.

This clone was observed once. The chain links TRBV5-4 to TRBJ2-1; D remains unclear. This CDR3 is 11 amino acids long. V lost 4 bases to trimming and J lost 6 bases, with 5 bases between them. Germline CDR1 reads SGHNT; CDR2 reads YYREEE (reference sequence). The CDR3 DNA sequence: TGTGCCAGCAGCAATAGCAATGAGCAGTTCTTC. It yields the protein CASSNSNEQFF.

This clone showed up just a few times. The chain uses TRBV2 and TRBJ2-7, with no clear D. CDR1 and CDR2 (germline): SNHLY, FYNNEI. V lost 2 bases to trimming and J lost 1 base, with 6 bases between them. This CDR3 has 13 amino acids. CDR3 protein: CASSESVSYEQYV. The CDR3 nucleotides read TGTGCCAGCAGTGAATCGGTTTCCTACGAGCAGTACGTC.

About this clone itself: Other DNA sequences from this sample encode an identical CDR3 as well. The V call is TRBV5-1, the J call TRBJ2-3; D unclear. Trimming cost V 0 bases and J 2 bases, with 10 bases left between them. The CDR3 covers 15 residues. The germline V gene encodes CDR1 SGHRS and CDR2 YFSETQ. In DNA, the CDR3 is TGCGCCAGCAGCTTGGAGGGCTTAGCCACAGATACGCAGTATTTT. It translates to CASSLEGLATDTQYF.

The V and J genes are TRBV18 and TRBJ2-1; TRBD1 matches at 9 bases. V shed 3 bases and J 6 bases; nucleotides not matched to a gene: 9. CDR3 length: 16 amino acids. The germline V gene has CDR1 KGHSH and CDR2 LQKENI. The chain's CDR3 is CASSPGQGLDRNEQFF. The CDR3 coding sequence is TGTGCCAGCTCACCTGGACAGGGGCTCGATCGCAATGAGCAGTTCTTC.

The chain combines TRBV29-1 with TRBJ2-1, with 7 nucleotides matching TRBD2. Trimming removed 7 bases from V and 2 bases from J; junction bases left unmatched: 11. CDR1 and CDR2 from the germline V gene are SQVTM and ANQGSEA. The CDR3 length is 15 residues. The CDR3 nucleotides read TGCAGCGCCCTTAGAGTGGCGGGGGCCTACAATGAGCAGTTCTTC. Its protein product is CSALRVAGAYNEQFF.

The chain links TRBV20-1 to TRBJ1-2, with D tentatively TRBD1 (5 bases). Between the trimmed V and J ends, which lost 3 bases and 8 bases, there was a span of 13 bases. Germline V lookup: CDR1 DFQATT, CDR2 SNEGSKA (reference sequence). CDR3 length equals 12 residues. CDR3 in amino acids: CSASAGTRGYTF. The CDR3, as DNA: TGCAGTGCTAGTGCTGGGACTCGGGGCTACACCTTC.

V is TRBV2 and J is TRBJ1-6; tentatively, D is TRBD1 (5 bases). Germline-derived CDR1 and CDR2 are SNHLY and FYNNEI. Trimming pared 7 bases from V and 4 bases from J, leaving 17 bases between. The CDR3 runs to 16 residues. The CDR3 sequence is CASISREGGYNSPLHF. For the CDR3, the DNA is TGTGCCAGCATCAGCAGGGAGGGTGGGTATAATTCACCCCTCCACTTT.

The chain recombines TRBV6-6 with TRBJ2-5; D might be TRBD1 or TRBD2, each matching 5 bases. Trimming took off 2 bases at V and 0 bases at J, with 7 bases between the two ends. From germline, CDR1 is MNHNY and CDR2 SVGAGI (reference sequence). The CDR3 length is 14 residues. The DNA of the CDR3 is TGTGCCAGCAGTTACGGGACCCACCAAGAGACCCAGTACTTC. Translating gives CASSYGTHQETQYF.

The chain joins TRBV7-9 to TRBJ2-2; TRBD1 is a possible D gene (6 bases). This CDR3 has 14 amino acids. Trimming took off 5 bases at V and 5 bases at J, with 12 bases between the two ends. Germline V gene lookup returns CDR1 SEHNR and CDR2 FQNEAQ (reference sequence). The CDR3: CASSPGQKTGELFF. The CDR3 region has the DNA TGTGCCAGCAGCCCCGGACAGAAGACCGGGGAGCTGTTTTTT.

J is TRBJ1-4 and V is TRBV10-3; 7 bases fit TRBD1. The CDR3 loop spans 13 amino acids. V trimming: 7 bases; J trimming: 4 bases; junction bases outside the gene matches: 3. Germline V gene data show CDR1 as ENHRY and CDR2 as SYGVKD. The CDR3 bases are TGTGCCATCAACAGGGGAGATAATGAAAAACTGTTTTTT. Amino acid sequence: CAINRGDNEKLFF.